The TCR beta chain under discussion was sequenced for a study of technical replicates of blood from several donors. TCRdb's copy holds only in-frame clones and misses some; the assay was immunoSEQ multiplex PCR. The profile covers 80,000 to 100,000 clones, with 95% appearing a single time and 0.2% to 0.25% taken by the ten largest. The V gene's germline CDR1 is ENHRY and CDR2 SYGVKD. V lost 5 bases and J lost 4; bases outside the gene matches: 6. The CDR3 length is 17 residues. The sequenced material came from T cells isolated from PBMCs. The rearrangement joins TRBV10-3 to TRBJ2-3; 16 bases are a match to TRBD2. This receptor was identified in a human donor in good health. CDR3 loop: CAISTGTSGGGADTQYF. CDR3 DNA sequence: TGTGCCATCAGTACCGGGACTAGCGGGGGGGGAGCAGATACGCAGTATTTT.